Listed here are 30 T cell receptor beta chains from one sample, sequenced in a study of patients and donors after allogeneic stem cell transplantation. One entry per CDR3 protein, called by TCRdb with MiXCR from the RT-PCR reads. This sample has some 92,000 distinct CDR3 sequences; under 50% occur once, and the top ten carry 60% to 75%. Sequenced: blood, either unsorted or a sorted T cell fraction (not recorded which). These receptors all stem from a human donor who was either an allogeneic HSCT recipient or a stem cell or donor lymphocyte infusion donor (not recorded which). It is not recorded whose cells these are; they may come from a transplant donor.

This clonotype turned up a few times. The chain carries TRBV6-5 and TRBJ1-2, with 8 nucleotides matching TRBD1. Germline loops: CDR1 MNHEY, CDR2 SVGAGI. The CDR3 is 15 residues long. V dropped 2 bases and J dropped 5; count of bases not matched to a gene: 7. The CDR3: CASSYSQGAGYGYTF. CDR3 nucleotide sequence: TGTGCCAGCAGTTACAGCCAGGGGGCGGGGTATGGCTACACCTTC.

The chain recombines TRBV27 with TRBJ1-1; D remains unclear. The V gene's germline CDR1 is MNHEY and CDR2 SMNVEV (reference sequence). The CDR3 runs to 11 residues. V was shortened by 8 bases and J by 6 bases, with 10 bases between the two germline ends. CDR3 sequence reads: CASERGAEAFF. The CDR3 nucleotides read TGTGCCAGCGAGCGGGGAGCTGAAGCTTTCTTT.

This clonotype was found many times. V and J are TRBV12-3 or TRBV12-4 and TRBJ1-6, with D uncertain. The CDR3 is 11 residues long. Trimming shortened V by 4 bases and J by 5 bases, and 0 bases separated the two germline ends. CDR3 in amino acids: CASSYNSPLHF. The CDR3 nucleotides are TGTGCCAGCAGTTATAATTCACCCCTCCACTTT.

The chain has TRBV6-5 and TRBJ2-3; TRBD1 might be the D (6 bases). This CDR3 is built from 14 residues. Germline CDR1 MNHEY, CDR2 SVGAGI. Trimming pared 2 bases from V and 2 bases from J, leaving 8 bases between. The CDR3 DNA is TGTGCCAGCAGTTACCGGGACACCACAGATACGCAGTATTTT. This codes for CASSYRDTTDTQYF.

As regards this clonotype: Germline and junction disagree at one end, which may indicate a read error. This chain uses TRBV27 with TRBJ1-4, with 9 bases that match TRBD1. In germline, CDR1 is MNHEY, CDR2 SMNVEV (reference sequence). This CDR3 is built from 18 residues. The CDR3 nucleotides are TGTGTCAGCAGTTTCTTAGTCCCGGGACAGGGAGACAATGAAAAACTGTTTTTT. It specifies CVSSFLVPGQGDNEKLFF.

The V and J genes are TRBV6-5 and TRBJ1-1, with 7 nucleotides matching TRBD1. The CDR3 extends over 16 amino acids. Unmatched junction bases numbered 11, after V lost 7 bases and J lost 0 bases. The germline V gene encodes CDR1 MNHEY and CDR2 SVGAGI. CDR3 protein: CASINGRGILNTEAFF. In DNA, the CDR3 is TGTGCCAGCATCAACGGCAGGGGGATTCTGAACACTGAAGCTTTCTTT.

The chain joins TRBV6-5 to TRBJ2-7; 8 nucleotides agree with TRBD2. Germline lookup yields CDR1 MNHEY and CDR2 SVGAGI. V trimming: 0 bases; J trimming: 6 bases; junction bases outside the gene matches: 7. The CDR3 runs to 15 residues. The CDR3 bases are TGTGCCAGCAGTTACTCATCGGGAGGGCCGGCCGAGCAGTACTTC. Its translation is CASSYSSGGPAEQYF.

This chain uses TRBV30 with TRBJ1-1; perhaps TRBD1 as D (5 bases). The CDR3 totals 12 residues. Germline V lookup: CDR1 GTSNPN, CDR2 SVGIG (reference sequence). The V end lost 3 bases, the J end lost 4 bases, and 9 bases lay between the germline ends. CDR3 loop: CAWSRQFTEAFF. The CDR3 coding sequence is TGTGCCTGGAGCCGACAGTTCACTGAAGCTTTCTTT.

The V call is TRBV27, the J call TRBJ1-2, with a possible D match to TRBD1 (5 bases). CDR1 is MNHEY and CDR2 is SMNVEV in the germline V gene (reference sequence). The V and J ends lost 2 bases and 3 bases respectively, with 10 bases between them. The CDR3 runs 14 residues. The CDR3 loop is CASSLRRDYYGYTF. CDR3 bases: TGTGCCAGCAGTTTAAGACGGGACTACTATGGCTACACCTTC.

The chain employs TRBV4-3 and TRBJ1-2; D unclear. Germline values: CDR1 LGHNA, CDR2 YSLEER. The germline V and J ends were trimmed by 0 bases and 4 bases, with 6 bases remaining between them. The CDR3 is 13 residues long. This CDR3 is CASSQDPGYGYTF. The CDR3 DNA is TGCGCCAGCAGCCAAGATCCAGGCTATGGCTACACCTTC.

This clonotype was recorded a few times. This chain joins TRBV7-9 and TRBJ1-4; D unclear. V was shortened by 4 bases and J by 15 bases, with 12 bases between the two germline ends. Germline CDR1 is SEHNR and CDR2 is FQNEAQ (reference sequence). The CDR3 covers 11 residues. CDR3 nucleotide sequence: TGTGCCAGCAGCTCCATGGAGGTGGTGTTTTTT. Encoded protein: CASSSMEVVFF.

V usage is TRBV12-3 or TRBV12-4 and J usage is TRBJ1-2, with unresolved D. The V and J ends lost 6 bases and 1 base respectively, with 15 bases between them. The CDR3 consists of 15 residues. CDR3 loop: CASSRYRGYNYGYTF. The CDR3 DNA reads as TGTGCCAGCAGCCGCTACCGGGGATATAACTATGGCTACACCTTC.

The chain uses TRBV28 and TRBJ1-1; possible D gene TRBD1, 6 bases. V lost 3 bases, J lost 5 bases, and 7 bases lay in between. The CDR3 is 12 amino acids. The germline CDR1 and CDR2 sequences are MDHEN and SYDVKM. CDR3 in DNA: TGTGCCAGCAGTTTGGACAGAACTGAAGCTTTCTTT. It encodes CASSLDRTEAFF.

The chain carries TRBV20-1 and TRBJ2-1; TRBD1 is a possible D gene (5 bases). With 0 bases removed from V and 10 bases from J, the gap between germline ends came to 19 bases. The germline V gene has CDR1 DFQATT and CDR2 SNEGSKA (reference sequence). This CDR3 spans 15 amino acids. The CDR3 nucleotides read TGCAGTGCTAGAGATTGGTGGGGCCGCAGGGTAGAGCAGTTCTTC. Amino acid sequence: CSARDWWGRRVEQFF.

This clonotype was picked up one time. The chain couples TRBV7-9 to TRBJ1-4; D ambiguous. Trimming removed 3 bases at V and 8 bases at J, with 19 bases between. The CDR3 covers 16 residues. Germline CDR1 reads SEHNR; CDR2 reads FQNEAQ (reference sequence). CDR3 loop: CASSLPGRTVGEKLFF. CDR3 nucleotide sequence: TGTGCCAGCAGCTTGCCCGGTAGGACCGTGGGAGAAAAACTGTTTTTT.

The V call is TRBV12-3 or TRBV12-4, the J call TRBJ1-5; D uncertain. The V and J ends lost 3 bases and 2 bases respectively, with 8 bases between them. The CDR3 covers 14 residues. The CDR3 nucleotides are TGTGCCAGCAGTTTGGGATCGGGCAATCAGCCCCAGCATTTT. Translated: CASSLGSGNQPQHF.

The V call is TRBV6-2 or TRBV6-3, the J call TRBJ1-2; no clear D. V was shortened by 0 bases and J by 4 bases, with 3 bases between the two germline ends. The germline CDR1 and CDR2 sequences are MNHEY and SVGEGT. CDR3 length equals 12 residues. The CDR3 spells CASSYSSYGYTF. In nucleotides, the CDR3 is TGTGCCAGCAGTTACTCGTCCTATGGCTACACCTTC.

This sequence joins TRBV4-3 and TRBJ1-1, with 9 bases lining up with TRBD1. Trimming removed 0 bases from V and 1 base from J; junction bases left unmatched: 6. This CDR3 region has 17 residues. Germline V gene sequence: CDR1 LGHNA, CDR2 YSLEER. The CDR3 loop reads CASSQDRTGVWNTEAFF. The DNA of the CDR3 is TGCGCCAGCAGCCAAGATCGGACAGGGGTTTGGAACACTGAAGCTTTCTTT.

The sample holds a few counts of this clonotype. The rearrangement links TRBV9 to TRBJ1-6, with TRBD1 as a possible D gene (6 bases). There are 15 residues in the CDR3. The ends were cut back, 3 bases at V and 11 bases at J, with 18 bases in the middle. Germline CDR1 SGDLS, CDR2 YYNGEE. CDR3 amino acids: CASSGSGQSSPPLHF. The CDR3 DNA sequence: TGTGCCAGCAGCGGATCAGGACAGTCTTCTCCACCCCTCCACTTT. Together with reference TRBV9 and TRBJ1-6, the CDR3 gives the full variable domain: DSGVTQTPKHLITATGQRVTLRCSPRSGDLSVYWYQQSLDQGLQFLIQYYNGEERAKGNILERFSAQQFPDLHSELNLSSLELGDSALYFCASSGSGQSSPPLHFGNGTRLTVT.

The gene calls are TRBV5-1 and TRBJ2-2; 9 nucleotides align to TRBD1. The V gene's germline CDR1 is SGHRS and CDR2 YFSETQ. Trimming removed 4 bases from V and 6 bases from J; junction bases left unmatched: 4. The CDR3 runs to 14 residues. The CDR3 reads CASSPTGGPGELFF. The DNA for the CDR3 is TGCGCCAGCAGCCCCACAGGGGGCCCCGGGGAGCTGTTTTTT.

The J gene is TRBJ1-5, the V gene TRBV4-1; perhaps TRBD1 as D (5 bases). The CDR3 loop spans 18 amino acids. Germline CDR1 and CDR2: MGHRA and YSYEKL. V lost 1 base and J 3 bases, leaving 19 bases between the germline ends. The CDR3 sequence is CASSQGLARGGPNQPQHF. The CDR3 nucleotides are TGCGCCAGCAGCCAAGGACTGGCAAGGGGAGGCCCCAATCAGCCCCAGCATTTT.

The chain has TRBV11-2 and TRBJ1-4, with a tentative D call TRBD1 (5 bases). Germline-derived CDR1 and CDR2 are SGHAT and FQNNGV. Trimming removed 4 bases at V and 7 bases at J, with 22 bases between. The CDR3 covers 17 residues. CDR3 in DNA: TGTGCCAGCAGCTCCACGATGTGGGCAGGGTCGGGTGAAAAACTGTTTTTT. Its translation is CASSSTMWAGSGEKLFF.

V is TRBV21-1 and J is TRBJ2-7. TRBV21-1 is a pseudogene. The CDR3 spans 16 residues. CDR3 residues: CASSKVRYVIGYEQYF. Here the CDR3 DNA reads TGTGCCAGCAGCAAAGTCCGGTACGTCATAGGTTACGAGCAGTACTTC.

The gene calls are TRBV7-9 and TRBJ1-1; no firm D call. This CDR3 has 14 amino acids. CDR1 is SEHNR, CDR2 FQNEAQ, per germline (reference sequence). V dropped 2 bases and J dropped 2 bases, with 9 bases sitting between them. The CDR3 DNA reads TGTGCCAGCAGCTTATGGCGGGGTAACACTGAAGCTTTCTTT. Encoded protein: CASSLWRGNTEAFF.

The gene calls are TRBV7-2 and TRBJ2-5; D is possibly TRBD1 (6 bases). The CDR3 is made up of 13 amino acids. V gave up 5 bases and J gave up 3 bases, with 10 bases separating them. Germline CDR1 is SGHTA and CDR2 is FQGNSA. Here the CDR3 DNA reads TGTGCCAGCAGCAATGGGACAAAAGAGACCCAGTACTTC. This encodes CASSNGTKETQYF. The variable domain in full, completed from reference TRBV7-2 and TRBJ2-5, reads GAGVSQSPSNKVTEKGKDVELRCDPISGHTALYWYRQSLGQGLEFLIYFQGNSAPDKSGLPSDRFSAERTGGSVSTLTIQRTQQEDSAVYLCASSNGTKETQYFGPGTRLLVL.

This chain joins TRBV13 and TRBJ2-3; TRBD2 matches 7 bases. Germline-derived CDR1 and CDR2 are PRHDT and FYEKMQ (reference sequence). The CDR3 has 18 amino acids. After removal of 0 bases from V and 2 bases from J, the junction contained 11 bases not matched to a gene. CDR3 residues: CASSLGWGMRETTDTQYF. The CDR3 nucleotides are TGTGCCAGCAGCTTAGGTTGGGGGATGCGGGAGACCACAGATACGCAGTATTTT.

The chain couples TRBV10-3 to TRBJ1-1; 10 bases fit TRBD1. Germline V gene sequence: CDR1 ENHRY, CDR2 SYGVKD. CDR3 size: 15 residues. Trimming cost V 6 bases and J 1 base; bases outside gene matches: 5. CDR3 bases: TGTGCCATCAGCCTGACAGGGGGCAAGAACACTGAAGCTTTCTTT. It is translated as CAISLTGGKNTEAFF.

The V call is TRBV7-2, the J call TRBJ1-1; D is perhaps TRBD1 (6 bases). Trimming pared 1 base from V and 5 bases from J, leaving 14 bases between. The germline V gene has CDR1 SGHTA and CDR2 FQGNSA. The CDR3 sequence is 15 residues long. CDR3 sequence (DNA): TGTGCCAGCAGCTTAGGGGGGACAACTGGAACTGAAGCTTTCTTT. The encoded protein is CASSLGGTTGTEAFF. The variable domain in full, with the rest retrieved from reference TRBV7-2 and TRBJ1-1, is GAGVSQSPSNKVTEKGKDVELRCDPISGHTALYWYRQSLGQGLEFLIYFQGNSAPDKSGLPSDRFSAERTGGSVSTLTIQRTQQEDSAVYLCASSLGGTTGTEAFFGQGTRLTVV.

The genes are TRBV7-9 and TRBJ2-2; D tentatively fits TRBD1 or TRBD2 (5 bases each). Germline CDR1 reads SEHNR; CDR2 reads FQNEAQ (reference sequence). There are 16 residues in the CDR3. Trimming removed 1 base at V and 0 bases at J, with 9 bases between. CDR3 sequence: CASSLGRDANTGELFF. The CDR3 DNA sequence: TGTGCCAGCAGCTTAGGCCGGGACGCGAACACCGGGGAGCTGTTTTTT. Based on the CDR3 plus reference TRBV7-9 and TRBJ2-2, the full variable domain is DTGVSQNPRHKITKRGQNVTFRCDPISEHNRLYWYRQTLGQGPEFLTYFQNEAQLEKSRLLSDRFSAERPKGSFSTLEIQRTEQGDSAMYLCASSLGRDANTGELFFGEGSRLTVL.

V usage is TRBV20-1 and J usage is TRBJ2-1; no clear D. V lost 5 bases, J lost 6 bases, and 5 bases lay in between. The germline V gene encodes CDR1 DFQATT and CDR2 SNEGSKA (reference sequence). CDR3 size: 10 residues. CDR3 in DNA: TGCAGTGCTCAGCTCAATGAGCAGTTCTTC. Translated, it gives CSAQLNEQFF.